These T cell receptor beta chains were read from a single sample in a study of shared clonotypes between healthy human individuals. Assay used: immunoSEQ multiplex PCR; TCRdb lists only in-frame clones, some missing. The sample consists of approximately 590,000 clones, just under 97% of them appearing once. The sample taken for sequencing was naive CD8+ T cells sorted from blood. These receptors were taken from a woman younger than 45 in good health. CDR3s include the opening cysteine and the closing phenylalanine or tryptophan. Fields, in order: J gene, V gene, CDR3 length, D gene, clone size, CDR3 protein, CDR3 DNA. D genes are given only for firm matches. The size field is filled for only some rows; it gives once, few, many or a size class.

j_call: TRBJ2-1; v_call: TRBV7-9; cdr3_length: 17; d_call: TRBD2; clone_size: -; cdr3_aa: CASSLALAGGPTGEQFF; cdr3_nt: TGTGCCAGCAGCTTAGCGCTGGCGGGAGGACCCACGGGAGAGCAGTTCTTC
j_call: TRBJ2-7; v_call: TRBV27; cdr3_length: 15; d_call: TRBD2; clone_size: once; cdr3_aa: CASSKGLAGPYEQYF; cdr3_nt: TGTGCCAGCAGCAAGGGACTAGCGGGTCCCTACGAGCAGTACTTC
j_call: TRBJ2-3; v_call: TRBV19; cdr3_length: 15; d_call: TRBD2; clone_size: -; cdr3_aa: CASSASGIGTDTQYF; cdr3_nt: TGTGCCAGTAGTGCGAGCGGGATCGGCACAGATACGCAGTATTTT
j_call: TRBJ2-5; v_call: TRBV6-5; cdr3_length: 15; d_call: TRBD2; clone_size: -; cdr3_aa: CASRLTSGFWETQYF; cdr3_nt: TGTGCCAGCAGACTGACTAGCGGGTTTTGGGAGACCCAGTACTTC
j_call: TRBJ2-3; v_call: TRBV13; cdr3_length: 15; d_call: TRBD2; clone_size: -; cdr3_aa: CASSTTSANTDTQYF; cdr3_nt: TGTGCCAGCAGCACTACTAGCGCGAACACAGATACGCAGTATTTT
j_call: TRBJ1-3; v_call: TRBV11-1; cdr3_length: 16; d_call: -; clone_size: -; cdr3_aa: CASSLADRISGNTIYF; cdr3_nt: TGTGCCAGCAGCTTAGCAGACAGGATCTCTGGAAACACCATATATTTT
j_call: TRBJ2-5; v_call: TRBV2; cdr3_length: 11; d_call: -; clone_size: -; cdr3_aa: CASESGQTQYF; cdr3_nt: TGTGCCAGCGAGAGCGGGCAGACCCAGTACTTC
j_call: TRBJ2-2; v_call: TRBV5-5; cdr3_length: 15; d_call: -; clone_size: -; cdr3_aa: CASSLFGGNTGELFF; cdr3_nt: TGTGCCAGCAGCTTGTTTGGGGGGAACACCGGGGAGCTGTTTTTT
j_call: TRBJ2-1; v_call: TRBV5-5; cdr3_length: 13; d_call: TRBD1; clone_size: -; cdr3_aa: CASSSDRASEQFF; cdr3_nt: TGTGCCAGCAGCTCGGACAGGGCGAGTGAGCAGTTCTTC
j_call: TRBJ2-1; v_call: TRBV19; cdr3_length: 14; d_call: TRBD2; clone_size: -; cdr3_aa: CASWAGGWRDEQFF; cdr3_nt: TGTGCCAGCTGGGCGGGAGGATGGCGGGATGAGCAGTTCTTC
j_call: TRBJ1-5; v_call: TRBV23-1; cdr3_length: 17; d_call: -; clone_size: -; cdr3_aa: CASSQLGLDSSNQPQHF; cdr3_nt: TGCGCCAGCAGTCAATTGGGCTTAGACAGTAGCAATCAGCCCCAGCATTTT
j_call: TRBJ1-2; v_call: TRBV14; cdr3_length: 12; d_call: -; clone_size: -; cdr3_aa: CASSQESYGYTF; cdr3_nt: TGTGCCAGCAGCCAAGAAAGCTATGGCTACACCTTC
j_call: TRBJ2-3; v_call: TRBV28; cdr3_length: 14; d_call: TRBD2; clone_size: once; cdr3_aa: CASSFLAETDTQYF; cdr3_nt: TGTGCCAGCAGTTTTCTAGCGGAAACAGATACGCAGTATTTT
j_call: TRBJ2-7; v_call: TRBV13; cdr3_length: 13; d_call: -; clone_size: once; cdr3_aa: CASSYTRNYEQYF; cdr3_nt: TGTGCCAGCAGTTATACACGGAACTACGAGCAGTACTTC
j_call: TRBJ1-1; v_call: TRBV10-1; cdr3_length: 13; d_call: -; clone_size: -; cdr3_aa: CASSLGGNTEAFF; cdr3_nt: TGCGCCAGCAGTCTCGGCGGGAACACTGAAGCTTTCTTT